This is a list of T cell receptor beta chains from one sample in a study of shared clonotypes between healthy human individuals. Assay: immunoSEQ multiplex PCR; the TCRdb copy retains only in-frame clones and omits some. The table has under 850,000 clones, almost 95% seen once. The sequenced sample was naive CD8+ T cells sorted from blood. All receptors derive from a young man in good health. Each CDR3 is given with its conserved first and last residue. The D gene is left open where the match is weak. The size entry is marked missing in some rows and otherwise reads once, few, many or a size class.

len	v_gene	abundance	j_gene	d_gene	CDR3aa	CDR3nt
14	TRBV5-5	NA	TRBJ1-2	TRBD1	CASSLWAGGYGYTF	TGTGCCAGCAGCTTGTGGGCAGGGGGCTACGGCTACACCTTC
12	TRBV9	NA	TRBJ2-2	NA	CASSLDSWELFF	TGTGCCAGCAGCCTTGATTCCTGGGAGCTGTTTTTT
13	TRBV29-1	NA	TRBJ2-7	TRBD2	CSASWGLGYEQYF	TGCAGCGCCTCGTGGGGACTAGGCTACGAGCAGTACTTC
15	TRBV19	once	TRBJ1-2	TRBD1	CASRLRDSLNYGYTF	TGTGCCAGTAGACTCCGGGACAGCCTTAACTATGGCTACACCTTC
14	TRBV5-6	NA	TRBJ2-7	NA	CASSFGTPTYEQYF	TGTGCCAGCAGCTTCGGGACTCCTACCTACGAGCAGTACTTC
14	TRBV6-6	NA	TRBJ2-1	TRBD1	CASSTQGAQGEQFF	TGTGCCAGCAGTACCCAGGGGGCGCAGGGTGAGCAGTTCTTC
14	TRBV9	NA	TRBJ2-3	NA	CASSEAGLTDTQYF	TGTGCCAGCAGCGAGGCCGGACTGACAGATACGCAGTATTTT
14	TRBV28	NA	TRBJ2-3	NA	CASSLLGVTDTQYF	TGTGCCAGCAGTTTATTGGGTGTTACGGATACGCAGTATTTT
15	TRBV7-5	NA	TRBJ2-3	NA	CASRNTGGRADTQYF	TGTGCCAGCAGGAATACAGGGGGCCGGGCAGATACGCAGTATTTT
15	TRBV27	NA	TRBJ2-2	NA	CASSWGTLGAGELFF	TGTGCCAGCAGTTGGGGGACTCTGGGGGCCGGGGAGCTGTTTTTT
14	TRBV28	NA	TRBJ2-2	NA	CASNKLVGAGELFF	TGTGCCAGCAACAAGTTAGTAGGTGCGGGGGAGCTGTTTTTT